This is a list of T cell receptor beta chains from one sample in a study of blood T cell repertoires in COVID-19. Produced via immunoSEQ multiplex PCR; TCRdb's table is partial and in-frame only. The sample includes about 190,000 clones, more than 75% of them seen just once. The sequenced material came from PBMCs or T cells enriched from blood (not recorded which). The origin of the receptors is a woman in her 50s with acute COVID-19. The CDR3 runs from the conserved cysteine through the conserved F or W. D genes are given only for firm matches. Size tells how often a clone was seen (once, few, many) or the class of an expanded clone, and some rows leave it out.

>.|TRBV7-2|.|TRBJ1-5
TGTGCCAGCAGCTTAGTGCGGGGCAATCAGCCCCAGCATTTT
CASSLVRGNQPQHF
>TRBD1|TRBV6-5|.|TRBJ1-2
TGTGCCAGCAGTTGGACAGGGGGTCTCAGGAACTATGGCTACACCTTC
CASSWTGGLRNYGYTF
>TRBD1|TRBV10-3|.|TRBJ1-5
TGTGCCATCAGAGGGGACAGGGGACAGCCCCAGCATTTT
CAIRGDRGQPQHF
>TRBD1|TRBV29-1|few|TRBJ1-2
TGCAGCGCCCAGACAGGGGGCAACTATGGCTACACCTTC
CSAQTGGNYGYTF
>.|TRBV27|.|TRBJ1-2
TGTGCCAGCAGTGGAGGACCGGCCTATGGCTACACCTTC
CASSGGPAYGYTF
>.|TRBV5-1|.|TRBJ1-6
TGCGCCAGCAGCTTGGTGGGCAGTTATAATTCACCCCTCCACTTT
CASSLVGSYNSPLHF
>TRBD1|TRBV6-5|.|TRBJ1-2
TGTGCCAGCGGGACAGCTCTCAACTATGGCTACACCTTC
CASGTALNYGYTF
>TRBD1|TRBV5-1|few|TRBJ1-3
TGCGCCAGCAGCCCCGGACAGGGCGAAAACACCATATATTTT
CASSPGQGENTIYF
>.|TRBV5-1|.|TRBJ1-1
TGCGCCAGCAGCTTGGGGACAGTCAAAAAGAACACTGAAGCTTTCTTT
CASSLGTVKKNTEAFF
>TRBD1|TRBV6-5|.|TRBJ1-2
TGTGCCAGCACTGCCAAAACAGGGGGATCCGATGGCTACACCTTC
CASTAKTGGSDGYTF
>.|TRBV19|.|TRBJ2-6
TGTGCCAGTATGGCTCCGAGGACGGGGTCTGGGGCCAACGTCCTGACTTTC
CASMAPRTGSGANVLTF
>.|TRBV12-3/TRBV12-4|.|TRBJ1-1
TGTGCCAGCAGTTTAGAACAGATTGAAGCTTTCTTT
CASSLEQIEAFF
>.|TRBV4-3|.|TRBJ1-4
TGCGCCAGCAGCCAAGATGGTGGCGGACTTCTGCAAGGAACTAATGAAAAACTGTTTTTT
CASSQDGGGLLQGTNEKLFF
>.|TRBV18|few|TRBJ1-2
TGTGCCAGCTCACCACCGGCAGTCCCAGGCTACACCTTC
CASSPPAVPGYTF
>TRBD1|TRBV6-6|.|TRBJ1-6
TGTGCCAGCAGGGAAGGGGGCGCCTATAATTCACCCCTCCACTTT
CASREGGAYNSPLHF
>TRBD1|TRBV9|.|TRBJ1-5
TGTGCCAGCAGCGTAGTCCATTTTTCGGCGGGACAGGGGACGAATCAGCCCCAGCATTTT
CASSVVHFSAGQGTNQPQHF
>TRBD1|TRBV4-2|.|TRBJ1-2
TGTGCCAGCAGCCAAGATCTAAGGGCAGGGGGAACCTATGGCTACACCTTC
CASSQDLRAGGTYGYTF
>TRBD2|TRBV27|.|TRBJ2-5
TGTGCCAGCACCGGGGGGGGAACCCAAGAGACCCAGTACTTC
CASTGGGTQETQYF
>.|TRBV4-3|.|TRBJ1-2
TGCGCCAGCAGCCAAGATCAAGGGGTAGAGGGCTACACCTTC
CASSQDQGVEGYTF
>.|TRBV2|.|TRBJ1-1
TGTGCCAGCAAGACCCAGGGTTTAACGAATACTGAAGCTTTCTTT
CASKTQGLTNTEAFF
>TRBD1|TRBV7-9|.|TRBJ1-3
TGTGCCAGCAGCGCACTACAGGGGGAAGTGGGGAACACCATATATTTT
CASSALQGEVGNTIYF
>.|TRBV10-3|.|TRBJ1-5
TGTGCCATCAGTGAGTCTGAGGGATCTGGCAATCAGCCCCAGCATTTT
CAISESEGSGNQPQHF
>.|TRBV4-1|once|TRBJ1-5
TGCGCCAGCAGCCAAGAGAGGTTACAGCCCCAGCATTTT
CASSQERLQPQHF
>.|TRBV5-1|.|TRBJ2-5
TGCGCCAGCAGCTTGCTCCAGGCACAAGAGACCCAGTACTTC
CASSLLQAQETQYF
>.|TRBV4-1|few|TRBJ1-5
TGCGCCAGCAGCCAAGTACATAATAGCAATCAGCCCCAGCATTTT
CASSQVHNSNQPQHF
>.|TRBV28|.|TRBJ1-2
TGTGCCAGCAGGTCAGGGGTACGTGGCTACACCTTC
CASRSGVRGYTF
>.|TRBV4-3|.|TRBJ1-2
TGCGCCAGCAGCCAATCGGGACTGGGCTACACCTTC
CASSQSGLGYTF
>.|TRBV12-3/TRBV12-4|.|TRBJ1-3
TGTGCCAGCACAGGCTCTGGAAACACCATATATTTT
CASTGSGNTIYF
>TRBD2|TRBV4-2|.|TRBJ2-5
TGTGCCAGCAGCCCAAGATCAGTAGCGGGGGGGAAACAAGAGACCCAGTACTTC
CASSPRSVAGGKQETQYF
>.|TRBV5-6|.|TRBJ2-1
TGTGCCAGCAGCTTGGAGCGGACCGTGTCCTACAATGAGCAGTTCTTC
CASSLERTVSYNEQFF
>TRBD2|TRBV5-1|.|TRBJ2-3
TGCGCCAGCAGCTGGGGTCCCCTAGCGGGGGTTTCAGATACGCAGTATTTT
CASSWGPLAGVSDTQYF
>.|TRBV11-1|.|TRBJ2-5
TGTGCCAGCACTCCAGTAGGGGGTAAAGAGACCCAGTACTTC
CASTPVGGKETQYF
>.|TRBV3-1/TRBV3-2|.|TRBJ1-2
TGTGCCAGCAGCCAAGGAGGGAGGGACTATGGCTACACCTTC
CASSQGGRDYGYTF
>.|TRBV2|.|TRBJ1-2
TGTGCCGGACACCTACAGGGAGATGGCTACACCTTC
CAGHLQGDGYTF
>.|TRBV6-5|once|TRBJ1-6
TGTGCCAGCAGCCCACAGGAGAATAATTCACCCCTCCACTTT
CASSPQENNSPLHF
>TRBD1|TRBV3-1/TRBV3-2|.|TRBJ1-3
TGTGCCAGCAGCCAGTACCCCCTATCCGGCGGGACAGGGGGGATCACCATATATTTT
CASSQYPLSGGTGGITIYF
>TRBD1|TRBV5-8|.|TRBJ2-5
TGTGCCAGCAGCTCGCAGGGGGCGCAGGCAGAGACCCAGTACTTC
CASSSQGAQAETQYF
>TRBD2|TRBV10-1|.|TRBJ2-5
TGCGCCAGCAGCGACGGTGGAGCGGGGGGGCCAGGAGAGACCCAGTACTTC
CASSDGGAGGPGETQYF
>.|TRBV29-1|.|TRBJ2-5
TGCAGCGTTGATAGGCAGGGGGACTTAGAGACCCAGTACTTC
CSVDRQGDLETQYF
>.|TRBV7-6|few|TRBJ2-1
TGTGCCAGCAGCGGGACTCCCAGCTCCTACAATGAGCAGTTCTTC
CASSGTPSSYNEQFF
>.|TRBV6-6|.|TRBJ2-3
TGTGCCAGCAGTTACGTCAGTAGCACAGATACGCAGTATTTT
CASSYVSSTDTQYF
>.|TRBV27|.|TRBJ2-1
TGTGCCAGCTCCTGGACCGGGAGTGGGCAGTTCTTC
CASSWTGSGQFF
>TRBD2|TRBV7-9|.|TRBJ2-1
TGTGCCAGCAGCTTATCCGGGGGGGCCTACAATGAGCAGTTCTTC
CASSLSGGAYNEQFF
>.|TRBV6-2/TRBV6-3|few|TRBJ2-1
TGTGCCAGCAGTTCCCATGTAGCCAATGAGCAGTTCTTC
CASSSHVANEQFF
>.|TRBV4-1|.|TRBJ1-4
TGCGCCAGCAGCCAAGACGGCGGGGAGGCTGAAAAACTGTTTTTT
CASSQDGGEAEKLFF
>TRBD1|TRBV7-9|.|TRBJ1-5
TGTGCCAGCAGCCAACAGGGGGGCAATCAGCCCCAGCATTTT
CASSQQGGNQPQHF
>.|TRBV12-3/TRBV12-4|.|TRBJ1-2
TGTGCCAGCAGCGGTGGGGGGTACTATGGCTACACCTTC
CASSGGGYYGYTF
>.|TRBV30|.|TRBJ1-5
TGTGCCTGGAGTGTACATGAGGCAGGGAATCAGCCCCAGCATTTT
CAWSVHEAGNQPQHF
>.|TRBV7-7|few|TRBJ2-5
TGTGCTAGCAGCTTAGCCCCCAGAGGGGGTGGGACCCAGTACTTC
CASSLAPRGGGTQYF
>.|TRBV15|.|TRBJ2-1
TGTGCCACCAGCAGAACGACAGGTCTCTACAATGAGCAGTTCTTC
CATSRTTGLYNEQFF
>.|TRBV4-3|.|TRBJ2-1
TGCGCCAGCAAGGGAAGTCTTAAAGGGGGGGCCGACTACAATGAGCAGTTCTTC
CASKGSLKGGADYNEQFF
>TRBD1|TRBV2|.|TRBJ1-5
TGTGCCAGCAGTGAACAGGGGGTCCAGCATTTT
CASSEQGVQHF